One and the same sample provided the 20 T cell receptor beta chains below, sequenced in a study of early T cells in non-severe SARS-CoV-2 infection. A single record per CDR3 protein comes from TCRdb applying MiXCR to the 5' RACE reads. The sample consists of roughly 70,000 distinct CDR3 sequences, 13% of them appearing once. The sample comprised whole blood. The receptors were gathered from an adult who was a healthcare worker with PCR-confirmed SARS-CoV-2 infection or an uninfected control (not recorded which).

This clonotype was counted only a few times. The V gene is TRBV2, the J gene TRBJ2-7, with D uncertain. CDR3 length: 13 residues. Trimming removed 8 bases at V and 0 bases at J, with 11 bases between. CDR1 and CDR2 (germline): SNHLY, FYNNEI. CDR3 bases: TGTGCCAGCCAAGACATCGGCTCCTACGAGCAGTACTTC. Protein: CASQDIGSYEQYF.

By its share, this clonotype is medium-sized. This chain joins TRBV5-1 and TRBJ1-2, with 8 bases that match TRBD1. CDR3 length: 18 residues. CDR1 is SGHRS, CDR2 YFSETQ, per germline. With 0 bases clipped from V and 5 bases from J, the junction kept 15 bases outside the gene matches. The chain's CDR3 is CASSLVGTGDITFYGYTF. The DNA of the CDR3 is TGCGCCAGCAGCTTGGTTGGGACAGGAGATATAACATTTTATGGCTACACCTTC.

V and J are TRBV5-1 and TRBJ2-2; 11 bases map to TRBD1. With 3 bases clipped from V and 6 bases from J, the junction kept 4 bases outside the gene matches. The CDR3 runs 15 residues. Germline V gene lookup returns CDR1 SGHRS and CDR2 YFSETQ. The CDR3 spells CASSYGQGASGELFF. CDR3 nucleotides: TGCGCCAGCAGCTACGGACAGGGGGCGTCCGGGGAGCTGTTTTTT.

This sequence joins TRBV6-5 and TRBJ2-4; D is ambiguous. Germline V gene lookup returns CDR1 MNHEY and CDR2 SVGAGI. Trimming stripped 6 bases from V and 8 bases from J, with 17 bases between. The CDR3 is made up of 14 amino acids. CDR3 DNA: TGTGCCAGCAGGTACCCGGCCGTCTGGGACATTCAGTACTTC. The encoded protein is CASRYPAVWDIQYF.

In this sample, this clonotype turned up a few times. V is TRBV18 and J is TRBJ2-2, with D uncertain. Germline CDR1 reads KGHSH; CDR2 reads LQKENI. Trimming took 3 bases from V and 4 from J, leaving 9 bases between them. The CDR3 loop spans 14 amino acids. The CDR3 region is CASSPVQTTGELFF. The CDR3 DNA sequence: TGTGCCAGCTCACCGGTCCAGACCACCGGGGAGCTGTTTTTT. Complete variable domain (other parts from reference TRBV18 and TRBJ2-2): NAGVMQNPRHLVRRRGQEARLRCSPMKGHSHVYWYRQLPEEGLKFMVYLQKENIIDESGMPKERFSAEFPKEGPSILRIQQVVRGDSAAYFCASSPVQTTGELFFGEGSRLTVL.

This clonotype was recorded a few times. CDR3 region: CSVEVGNTGELFF. CDR3 nucleotides: TGCAGCGTTGAAGTCGGGAACACCGGGGAGCTGTTTTTT. The V call is TRBV29-1, the J call TRBJ2-2; D is unclear. V lost 1 base and J lost 1, with 4 bases in between. The CDR3 runs 13 residues. Germline V CDR1 and CDR2: SQVTM, ANQGSEA.

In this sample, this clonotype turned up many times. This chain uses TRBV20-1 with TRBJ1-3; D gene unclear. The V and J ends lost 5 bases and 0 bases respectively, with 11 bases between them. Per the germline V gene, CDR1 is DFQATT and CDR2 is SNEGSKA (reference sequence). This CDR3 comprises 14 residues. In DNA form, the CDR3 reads TGCAGTGCTCAAAGTAGGGACTCTGGAAACACCATATATTTT. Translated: CSAQSRDSGNTIYF.

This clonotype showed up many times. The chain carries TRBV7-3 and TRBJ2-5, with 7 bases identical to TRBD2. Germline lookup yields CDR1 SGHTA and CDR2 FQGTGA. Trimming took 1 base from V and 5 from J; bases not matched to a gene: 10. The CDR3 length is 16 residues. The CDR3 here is CASSLIKRGSWETQYF. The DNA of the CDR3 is TGTGCCAGCAGCTTAATTAAACGCGGGAGTTGGGAGACCCAGTACTTC.

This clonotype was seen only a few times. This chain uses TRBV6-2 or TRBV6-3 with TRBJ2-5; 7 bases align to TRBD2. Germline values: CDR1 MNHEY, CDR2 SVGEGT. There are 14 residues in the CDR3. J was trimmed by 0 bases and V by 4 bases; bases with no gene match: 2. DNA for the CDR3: TGTGCCAGCAGTTTCGCGGGGGACCAAGAGACCCAGTACTTC. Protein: CASSFAGDQETQYF.

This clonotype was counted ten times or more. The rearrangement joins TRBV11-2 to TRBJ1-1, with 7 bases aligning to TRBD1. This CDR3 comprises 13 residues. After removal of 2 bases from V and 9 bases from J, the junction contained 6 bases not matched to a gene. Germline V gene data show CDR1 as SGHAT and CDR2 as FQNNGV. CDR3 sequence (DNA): TGTGCCAGCAGCTTACGATCGACAGGGCAAGCTTTCTTT. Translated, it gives CASSLRSTGQAFF.

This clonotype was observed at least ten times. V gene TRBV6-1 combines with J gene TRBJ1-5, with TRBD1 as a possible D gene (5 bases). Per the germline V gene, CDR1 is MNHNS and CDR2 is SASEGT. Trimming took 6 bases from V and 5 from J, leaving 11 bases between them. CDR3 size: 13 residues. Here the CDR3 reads CASSVGGDQPQHF. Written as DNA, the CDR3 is TGTGCCAGCAGCGTGGGGGGGGATCAGCCCCAGCATTTT.

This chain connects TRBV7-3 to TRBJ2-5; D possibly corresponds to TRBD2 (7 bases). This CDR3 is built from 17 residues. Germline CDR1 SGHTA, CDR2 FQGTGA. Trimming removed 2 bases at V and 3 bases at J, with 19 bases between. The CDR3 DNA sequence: TGTGCCAGCAGCTTAGGGTTACTAGCGAGGGGGAAAGAGACCCAGTACTTC. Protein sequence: CASSLGLLARGKETQYF.

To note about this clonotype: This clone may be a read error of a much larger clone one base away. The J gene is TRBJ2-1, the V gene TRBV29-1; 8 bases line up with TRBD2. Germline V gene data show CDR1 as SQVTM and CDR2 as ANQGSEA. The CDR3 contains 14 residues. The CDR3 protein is CGVEEGTRYNEQFF. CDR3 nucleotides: TGCGGCGTTGAAGAAGGGACTAGATACAATGAGCAGTTCTTC.

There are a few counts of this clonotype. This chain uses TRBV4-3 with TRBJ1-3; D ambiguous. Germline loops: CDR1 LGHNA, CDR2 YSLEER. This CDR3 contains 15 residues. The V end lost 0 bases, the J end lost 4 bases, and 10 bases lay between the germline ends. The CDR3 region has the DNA TGCGCCAGCAGCCAAGACTTTGGGCCGGGAAACACCATATATTTT. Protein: CASSQDFGPGNTIYF.

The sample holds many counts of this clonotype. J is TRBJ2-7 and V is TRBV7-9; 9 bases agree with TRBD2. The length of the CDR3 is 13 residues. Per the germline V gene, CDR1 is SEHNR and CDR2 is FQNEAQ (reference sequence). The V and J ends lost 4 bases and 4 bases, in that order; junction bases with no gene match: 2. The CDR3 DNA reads TGTGCCAGCAGCTCAAGCGGGGGGTACGAGCAGTACTTC. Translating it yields CASSSSGGYEQYF. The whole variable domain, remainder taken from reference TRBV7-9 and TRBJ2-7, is DTGVSQNPRHKITKRGQNVTFRCDPISEHNRLYWYRQTLGQGPEFLTYFQNEAQLEKSRLLSDRFSAERPKGSFSTLEIQRTEQGDSAMYLCASSSSGGYEQYFGPGTRLTVT.

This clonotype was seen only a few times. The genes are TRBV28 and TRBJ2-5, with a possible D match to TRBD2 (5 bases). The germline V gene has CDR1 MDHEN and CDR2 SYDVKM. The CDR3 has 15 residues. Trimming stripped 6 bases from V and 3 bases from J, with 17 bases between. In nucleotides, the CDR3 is TGTGCCAGCAGCCATCGGGGAAAACCCGAAGAGACCCAGTACTTC. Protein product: CASSHRGKPEETQYF.

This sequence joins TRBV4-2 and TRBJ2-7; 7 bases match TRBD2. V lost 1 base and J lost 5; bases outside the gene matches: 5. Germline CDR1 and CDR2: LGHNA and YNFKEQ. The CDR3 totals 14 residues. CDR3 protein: CASSQGGSGDEQYF. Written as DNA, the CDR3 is TGTGCCAGCAGCCAAGGCGGGAGCGGAGACGAGCAGTACTTC.

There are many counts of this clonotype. The CDR3 is CASSLGTGTGYGYTF. DNA of the CDR3: TGTGCCAGCAGCTTAGGGACAGGGACGGGATATGGCTACACCTTC. The genes are TRBV7-2 and TRBJ1-2; 8 nucleotides match TRBD1. Unmatched junction bases numbered 6, after V lost 1 base and J lost 5 bases. The CDR3 length is 15 residues. The germline gives CDR1 SGHTA, CDR2 FQGNSA.

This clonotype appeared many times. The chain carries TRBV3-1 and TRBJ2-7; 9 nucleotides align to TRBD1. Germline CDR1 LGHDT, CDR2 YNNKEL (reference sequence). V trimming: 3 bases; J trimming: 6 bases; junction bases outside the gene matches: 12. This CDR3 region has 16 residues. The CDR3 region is CASSHPPGQGVVEQYF. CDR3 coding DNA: TGTGCCAGCAGCCACCCCCCGGGACAGGGAGTCGTCGAGCAGTACTTC.

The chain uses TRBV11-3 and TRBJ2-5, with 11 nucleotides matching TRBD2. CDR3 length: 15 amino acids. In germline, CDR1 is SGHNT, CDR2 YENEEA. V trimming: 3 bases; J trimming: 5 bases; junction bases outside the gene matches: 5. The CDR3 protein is CASSLGTSGPETQYF. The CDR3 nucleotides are TGTGCCAGCAGCTTGGGGACTAGCGGCCCGGAGACCCAGTACTTC.